This T cell receptor (beta chain) stems from a study of vaccination and CD4 T cells after COVID-19. Trimming took 10 bases from V and 7 from J; bases not matched to a gene: 4. CDR1 is LNHDA, CDR2 SQIVND, per germline (reference sequence). This CDR3 spans 12 amino acids. For this clonotype: Its specificity is unknown.

Scientists ran DNA taken from cultured CD4+ T cells through the Oncomine TCR Beta short-read assay for sequencing. TCRdb independently ran MiXCR on the PCR reads; one entry per CDR3 protein. The sample has several thousand distinct CDR3 sequences; less than 40% are singletons. Specified treatment: approximately nine-day PBMC culture with coronavirus spike peptide pools or control peptides (ViraFEST assay). Before the COVID-19 pandemic (2011-2018), CD4+ T cells were obtained from the unexposed donor. Material for sequencing was CD4+ T cells from blood, cultured in vitro. This chain uses TRBV19 with TRBJ1-6; TRBD1 aligns across 7 bases. The receptor was derived from a human donor in good health. CDR3 coding DNA: TGTGCCACGACAGGGAGGAATTCACCCCTCCACTTT. Translation: CATTGRNSPLHF.